The 3 T cell receptor beta chains presented below share a single source sample, sequenced in a study of T cells in tuberculosis. Data came from immunoSEQ multiplex PCR; TCRdb stores just in-frame clones and leaves some out. The sample consists of about 28,000 clones, roughly 90% of them appearing once. The specimen sequenced was PBMCs. The receptors come from a donor between 10 and 35 years old with latent tuberculosis or without tuberculosis infection.

The rearrangement joins TRBV5-1 to TRBJ2-1, with 9 bases matching TRBD2. With 4 bases clipped from V and 5 bases from J, the junction kept 10 bases outside the gene matches. The CDR3 contains 16 residues. Germline values: CDR1 SGHRS, CDR2 YFSETQ. CDR3 bases: TGCGCCAGCAGCCCCTCTCTAGCGGGGAACCACAATGAGCAGTTCTTC. It encodes CASSPSLAGNHNEQFF.

The chain couples TRBV18 to TRBJ2-1; 9 bases line up with TRBD2. The CDR3 is made up of 16 amino acids. CDR1 KGHSH and CDR2 LQKENI come from the germline V gene. The junction had 6 bases not matched to a gene; V was cut back by 2 bases and J by 4 bases. CDR3: CASSPGLAGTYNEQFF. The CDR3 DNA reads TGTGCCAGCTCACCAGGGCTAGCGGGGACATACAATGAGCAGTTCTTC.

This rearrangement joins TRBV7-9 to TRBJ2-2, with TRBD2 matching over 10 bases. Germline CDR1 is SEHNR and CDR2 is FQNEAQ (reference sequence). The V segment lost 5 bases and the J segment 4 bases; nucleotides outside the gene matches: 7. The CDR3 has 16 amino acids. The CDR3 reads CASSLLAGDGTGELFF. CDR3 nucleotide sequence: TGTGCCAGCAGCCTTCTAGCGGGGGACGGCACCGGGGAGCTGTTTTTT.